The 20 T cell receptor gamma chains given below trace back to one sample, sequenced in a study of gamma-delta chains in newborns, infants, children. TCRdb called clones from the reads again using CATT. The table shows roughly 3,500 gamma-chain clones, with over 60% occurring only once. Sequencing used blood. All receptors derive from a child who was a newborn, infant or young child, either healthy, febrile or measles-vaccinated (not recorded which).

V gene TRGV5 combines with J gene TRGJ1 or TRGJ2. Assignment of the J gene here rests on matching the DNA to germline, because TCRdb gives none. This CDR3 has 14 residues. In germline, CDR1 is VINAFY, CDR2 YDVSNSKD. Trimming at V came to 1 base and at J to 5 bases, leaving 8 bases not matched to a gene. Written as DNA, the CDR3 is TGTGCCACCTGGGACAGAGGCCCGGATTATAAGAAACTCTTT. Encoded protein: CATWDRGPDYKKLF.

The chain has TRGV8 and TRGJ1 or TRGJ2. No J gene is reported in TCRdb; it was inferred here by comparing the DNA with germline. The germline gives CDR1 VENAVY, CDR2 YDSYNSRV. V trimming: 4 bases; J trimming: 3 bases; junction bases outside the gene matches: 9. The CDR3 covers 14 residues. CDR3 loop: CATWDPGIYYKKLF. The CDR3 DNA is TGTGCCACCTGGGACCCGGGGATTTATTATAAGAAACTCTTT.

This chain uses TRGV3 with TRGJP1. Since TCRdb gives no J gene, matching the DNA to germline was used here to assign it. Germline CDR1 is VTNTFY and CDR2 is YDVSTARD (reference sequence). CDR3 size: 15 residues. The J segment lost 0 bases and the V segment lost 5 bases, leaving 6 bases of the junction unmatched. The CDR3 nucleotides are TGTGCCACCTGGGCCTCCCATACCACTGGTTGGTTCAAGATATTT. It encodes CATWASHTTGWFKIF.

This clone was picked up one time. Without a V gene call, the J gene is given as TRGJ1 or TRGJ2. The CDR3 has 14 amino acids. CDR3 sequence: CATWDSPIYYKKLF. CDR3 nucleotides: TGTGCCACCTGGGACAGCCCAATTTATTATAAGAAACTCTTT.

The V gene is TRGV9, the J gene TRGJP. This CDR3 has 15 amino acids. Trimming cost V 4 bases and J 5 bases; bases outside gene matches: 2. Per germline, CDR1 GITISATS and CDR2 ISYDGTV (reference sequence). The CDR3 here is CALWEEELGKKIKVF. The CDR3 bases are TGTGCCTTGTGGGAAGAAGAGTTGGGCAAAAAAATCAAGGTATTT.

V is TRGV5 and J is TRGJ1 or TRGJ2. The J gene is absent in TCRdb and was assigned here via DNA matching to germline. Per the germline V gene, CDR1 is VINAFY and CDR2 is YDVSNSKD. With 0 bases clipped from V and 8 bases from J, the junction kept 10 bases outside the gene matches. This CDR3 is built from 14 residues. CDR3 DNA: TGTGCCACCTGGGACAGGCCTATTGGTCATAAGAAACTCTTT. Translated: CATWDRPIGHKKLF.

The CDR3 is CATWDRLPKKLF. The CDR3 nucleotides are TGTGCCACCTGGGACAGGCTCCCCAAGAAACTCTTT. V gene TRGV5 combines with J gene TRGJ1 or TRGJ2. No J gene is reported in TCRdb; it was inferred here by comparing the DNA with germline. The V and J ends lost 0 bases and 10 bases, in that order; junction bases with no gene match: 6. The CDR3 is 12 amino acids. The germline V gene encodes CDR1 VINAFY and CDR2 YDVSNSKD.

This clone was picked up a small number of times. The CDR3: CALWAPRKKLF. The CDR3 DNA is TGTGCCTTGTGGGCGCCGAGAAAGAAACTCTTT. J is TRGJ1 or TRGJ2 and V is TRGV9. No J gene was available from TCRdb, and it was assigned here by a germline match of the DNA. The ends lost 5 bases at V and 10 bases at J; junction bases unmatched: 8. This CDR3 has 11 amino acids. Per germline, CDR1 GITISATS and CDR2 ISYDGTV (reference sequence).

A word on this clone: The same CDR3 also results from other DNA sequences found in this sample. CDR3 protein: CATWDRQRYKKLF. DNA of the CDR3: TGTGCCACCTGGGACAGGCAGCGATATAAGAAACTCTTT. This sequence joins TRGV3 and TRGJ1 or TRGJ2. The J gene, absent from TCRdb, was called here by matching the DNA to germline. This CDR3 has 13 amino acids. Trimming cost V 0 bases and J 7 bases; bases outside gene matches: 6. Per the germline V gene, CDR1 is VTNTFY and CDR2 is YDVSTARD (reference sequence).

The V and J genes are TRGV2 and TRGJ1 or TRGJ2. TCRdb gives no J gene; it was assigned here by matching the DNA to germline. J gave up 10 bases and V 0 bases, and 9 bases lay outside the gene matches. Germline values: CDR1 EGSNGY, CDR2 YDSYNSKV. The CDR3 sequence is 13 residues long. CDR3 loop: CATWDGQWVKKLF. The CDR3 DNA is TGTGCCACCTGGGACGGGCAGTGGGTGAAGAAACTCTTT.

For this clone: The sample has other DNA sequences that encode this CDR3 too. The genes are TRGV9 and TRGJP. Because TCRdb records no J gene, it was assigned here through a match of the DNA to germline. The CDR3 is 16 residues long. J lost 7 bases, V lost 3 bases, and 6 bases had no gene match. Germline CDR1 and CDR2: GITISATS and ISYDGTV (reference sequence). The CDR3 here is CALWEPKELGKKIKVF. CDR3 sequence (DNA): TGTGCCTTGTGGGAGCCGAAGGAGTTGGGCAAAAAAATCAAGGTATTT.

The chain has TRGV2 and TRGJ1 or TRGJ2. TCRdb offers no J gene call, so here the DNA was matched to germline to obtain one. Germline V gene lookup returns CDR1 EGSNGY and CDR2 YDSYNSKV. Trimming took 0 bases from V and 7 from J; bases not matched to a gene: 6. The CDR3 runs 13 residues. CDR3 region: CATWDGQEYKKLF. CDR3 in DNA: TGTGCCACCTGGGACGGGCAGGAGTATAAGAAACTCTTT.

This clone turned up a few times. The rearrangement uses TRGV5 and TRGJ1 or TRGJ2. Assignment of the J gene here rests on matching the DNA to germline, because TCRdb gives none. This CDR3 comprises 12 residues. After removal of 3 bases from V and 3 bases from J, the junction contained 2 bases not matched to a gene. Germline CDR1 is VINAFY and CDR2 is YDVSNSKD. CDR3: CATWDVYYKKLF. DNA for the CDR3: TGTGCCACCTGGGACGTTTATTATAAGAAACTCTTT.

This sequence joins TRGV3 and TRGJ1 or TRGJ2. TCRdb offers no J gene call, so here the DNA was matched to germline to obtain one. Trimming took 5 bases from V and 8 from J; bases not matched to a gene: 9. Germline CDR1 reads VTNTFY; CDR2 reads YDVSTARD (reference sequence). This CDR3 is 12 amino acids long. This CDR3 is CATWVVVHKKLF. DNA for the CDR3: TGTGCCACCTGGGTAGTCGTCCATAAGAAACTCTTT.

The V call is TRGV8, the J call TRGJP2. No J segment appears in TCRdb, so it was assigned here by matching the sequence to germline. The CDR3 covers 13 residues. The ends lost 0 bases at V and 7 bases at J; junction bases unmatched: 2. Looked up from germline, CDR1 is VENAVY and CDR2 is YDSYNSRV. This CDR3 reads CATWDRLDWIKTF. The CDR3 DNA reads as TGTGCCACCTGGGATAGGCTTGATTGGATCAAGACGTTT.

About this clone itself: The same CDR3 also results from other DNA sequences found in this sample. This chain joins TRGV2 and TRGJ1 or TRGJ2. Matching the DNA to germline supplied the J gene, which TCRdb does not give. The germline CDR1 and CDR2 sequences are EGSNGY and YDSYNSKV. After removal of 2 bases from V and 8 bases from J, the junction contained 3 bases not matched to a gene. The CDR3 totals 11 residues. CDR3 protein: CATWDENKKLF. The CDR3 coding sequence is TGTGCCACCTGGGACGAAAATAAGAAACTCTTT.

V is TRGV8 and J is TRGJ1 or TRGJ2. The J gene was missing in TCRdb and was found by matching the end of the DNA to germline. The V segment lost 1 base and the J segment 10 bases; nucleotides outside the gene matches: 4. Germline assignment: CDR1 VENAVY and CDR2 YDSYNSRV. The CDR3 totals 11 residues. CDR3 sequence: CATWDRFKKLF. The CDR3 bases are TGTGCCACCTGGGATAGATTCAAGAAACTCTTT.

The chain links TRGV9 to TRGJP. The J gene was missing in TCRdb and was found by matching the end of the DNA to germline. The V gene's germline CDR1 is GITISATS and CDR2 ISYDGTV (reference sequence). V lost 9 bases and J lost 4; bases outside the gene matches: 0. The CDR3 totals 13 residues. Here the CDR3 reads CALQELGKKIKVF. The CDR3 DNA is TGTGCCTTGCAAGAGTTGGGCAAAAAAATCAAGGTATTT.

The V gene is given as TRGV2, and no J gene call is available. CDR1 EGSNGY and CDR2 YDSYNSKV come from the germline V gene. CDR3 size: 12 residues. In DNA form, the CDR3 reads TGTGCCACCTGGGACGGTCGATCTAAGAAGCTCTTT. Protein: CATWDGRSKKLF.

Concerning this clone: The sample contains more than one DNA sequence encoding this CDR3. The CDR3, as DNA: TGTGCCACCTGGGACAGGCGGGGGAAACTCTTT. This codes for CATWDRRGKLF. V gene TRGV5 combines with J gene TRGJ1 or TRGJ2. TCRdb lists no J gene, so it was determined here by aligning the DNA to germline. CDR3 length: 11 residues. V trimming: 0 bases; J trimming: 12 bases; junction bases outside the gene matches: 5. CDR1 is VINAFY, CDR2 YDVSNSKD, per germline.